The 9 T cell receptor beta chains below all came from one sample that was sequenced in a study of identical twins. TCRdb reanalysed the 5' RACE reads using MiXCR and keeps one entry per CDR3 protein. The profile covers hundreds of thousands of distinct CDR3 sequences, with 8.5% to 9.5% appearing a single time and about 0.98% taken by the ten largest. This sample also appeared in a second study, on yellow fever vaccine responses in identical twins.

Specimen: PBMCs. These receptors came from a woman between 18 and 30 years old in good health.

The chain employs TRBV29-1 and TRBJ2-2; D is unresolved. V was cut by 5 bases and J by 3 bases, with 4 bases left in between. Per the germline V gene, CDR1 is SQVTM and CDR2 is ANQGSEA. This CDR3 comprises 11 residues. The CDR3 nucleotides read TGCAGCGTTCATCACACCGGGGAGCTGTTTTTT. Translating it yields CSVHHTGELFF.

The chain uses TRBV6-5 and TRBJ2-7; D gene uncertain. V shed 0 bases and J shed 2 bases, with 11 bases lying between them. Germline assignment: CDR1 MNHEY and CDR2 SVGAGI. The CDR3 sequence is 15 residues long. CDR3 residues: CASSYSPETTYEQYF. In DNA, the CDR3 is TGTGCCAGCAGTTACTCTCCAGAGACGACCTACGAGCAGTACTTC.

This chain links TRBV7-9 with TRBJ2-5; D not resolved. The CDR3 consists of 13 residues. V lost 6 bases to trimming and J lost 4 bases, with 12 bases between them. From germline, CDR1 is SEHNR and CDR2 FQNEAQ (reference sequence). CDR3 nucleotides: TGTGCCAGCAGTTCATCGGACCTAGAGACCCAGTACTTC. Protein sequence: CASSSSDLETQYF.

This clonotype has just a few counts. CDR3 loop: CASSLVVGGPDLNTGELFF. The CDR3 region has the DNA TGCGCCAGCAGCCTCGTGGTGGGCGGCCCGGACCTCAACACCGGGGAGCTGTTTTTT. This sequence joins TRBV4-3 and TRBJ2-2; D not resolved. This CDR3 has 19 amino acids. Trimming took off 4 bases at V and 2 bases at J, with 23 bases between the two ends. CDR1 and CDR2 from the germline V gene are LGHNA and YSLEER.

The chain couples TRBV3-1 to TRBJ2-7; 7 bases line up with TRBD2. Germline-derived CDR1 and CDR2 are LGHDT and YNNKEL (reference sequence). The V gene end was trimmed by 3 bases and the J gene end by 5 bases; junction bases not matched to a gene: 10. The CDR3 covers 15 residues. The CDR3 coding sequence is TGTGCCAGCAGCCAGCGAGGGAGGGCCATCGACGAGCAGTACTTC. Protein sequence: CASSQRGRAIDEQYF.

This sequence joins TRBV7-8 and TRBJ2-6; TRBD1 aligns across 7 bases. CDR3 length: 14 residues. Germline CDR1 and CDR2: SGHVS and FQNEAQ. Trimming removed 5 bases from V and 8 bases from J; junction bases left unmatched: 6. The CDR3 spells CASSPGGWTNVLTF. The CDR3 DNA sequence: TGTGCCAGCAGCCCAGGGGGTTGGACCAACGTCCTGACTTTC.

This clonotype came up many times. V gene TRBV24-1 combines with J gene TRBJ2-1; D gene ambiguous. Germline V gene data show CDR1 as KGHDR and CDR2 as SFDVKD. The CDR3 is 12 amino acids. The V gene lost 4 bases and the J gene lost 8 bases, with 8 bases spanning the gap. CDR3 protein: CATSEGYDEQFF. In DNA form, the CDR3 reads TGTGCCACCAGTGAAGGGTACGATGAGCAGTTCTTC.

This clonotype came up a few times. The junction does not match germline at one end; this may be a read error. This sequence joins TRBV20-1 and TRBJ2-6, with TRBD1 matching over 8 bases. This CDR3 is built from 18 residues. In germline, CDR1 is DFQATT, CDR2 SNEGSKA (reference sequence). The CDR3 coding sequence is TGCAGTGCTAGGGGATACAGGGGGAATCTCTCTGGGTCCAACGTCCTGACTTTC. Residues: CSARGYRGNLSGSNVLTF.

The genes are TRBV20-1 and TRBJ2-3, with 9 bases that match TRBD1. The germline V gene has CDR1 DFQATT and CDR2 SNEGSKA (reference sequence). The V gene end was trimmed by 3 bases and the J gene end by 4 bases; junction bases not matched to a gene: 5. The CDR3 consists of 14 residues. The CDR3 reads CSASLYRGPDTQYF. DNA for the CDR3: TGCAGTGCTAGCCTTTACAGGGGGCCAGATACGCAGTATTTT.